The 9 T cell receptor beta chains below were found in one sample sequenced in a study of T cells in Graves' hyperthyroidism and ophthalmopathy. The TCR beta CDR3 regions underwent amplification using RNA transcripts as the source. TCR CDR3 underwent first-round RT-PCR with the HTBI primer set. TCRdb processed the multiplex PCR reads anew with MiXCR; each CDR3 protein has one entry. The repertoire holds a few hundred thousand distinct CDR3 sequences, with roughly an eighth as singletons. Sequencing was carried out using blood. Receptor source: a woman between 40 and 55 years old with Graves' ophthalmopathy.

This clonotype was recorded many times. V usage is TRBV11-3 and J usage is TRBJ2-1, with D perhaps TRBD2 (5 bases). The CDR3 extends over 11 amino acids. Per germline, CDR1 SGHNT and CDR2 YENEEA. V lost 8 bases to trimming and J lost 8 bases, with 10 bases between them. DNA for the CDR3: TGTGCCAGCGAGGGTGGCGATGAGCAGTTCTTC. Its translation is CASEGGDEQFF.

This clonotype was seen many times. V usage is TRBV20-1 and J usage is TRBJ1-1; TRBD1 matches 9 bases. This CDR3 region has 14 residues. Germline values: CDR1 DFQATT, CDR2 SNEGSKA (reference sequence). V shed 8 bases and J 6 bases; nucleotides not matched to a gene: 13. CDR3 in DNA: TGCAGTACAGGGGAAACAGGGGGCCTGGCTGAAGCTTTCTTT. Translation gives CSTGETGGLAEAFF.

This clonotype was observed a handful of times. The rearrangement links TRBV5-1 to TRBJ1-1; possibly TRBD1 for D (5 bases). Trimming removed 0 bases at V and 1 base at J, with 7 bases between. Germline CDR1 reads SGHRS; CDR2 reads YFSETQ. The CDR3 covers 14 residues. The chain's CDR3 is CASSLADRNTEAFF. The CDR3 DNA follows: TGCGCCAGCAGCTTGGCCGACAGGAACACTGAAGCTTTCTTT.

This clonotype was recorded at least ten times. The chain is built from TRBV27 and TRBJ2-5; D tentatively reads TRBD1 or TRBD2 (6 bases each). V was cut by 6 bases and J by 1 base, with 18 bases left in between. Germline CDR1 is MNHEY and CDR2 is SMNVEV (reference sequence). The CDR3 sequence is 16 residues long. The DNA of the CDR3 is TGTGCCAGCAGGGTGGGGGGCCGGTACTTCCAAGAGACCCAGTACTTC. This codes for CASRVGGRYFQETQYF.

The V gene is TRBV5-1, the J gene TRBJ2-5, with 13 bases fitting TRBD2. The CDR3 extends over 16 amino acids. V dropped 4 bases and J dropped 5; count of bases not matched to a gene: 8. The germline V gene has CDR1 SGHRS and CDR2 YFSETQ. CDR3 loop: CASSTGLAGAGETQYF. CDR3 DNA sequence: TGCGCCAGCAGCACCGGACTAGCGGGGGCCGGGGAGACCCAGTACTTC.

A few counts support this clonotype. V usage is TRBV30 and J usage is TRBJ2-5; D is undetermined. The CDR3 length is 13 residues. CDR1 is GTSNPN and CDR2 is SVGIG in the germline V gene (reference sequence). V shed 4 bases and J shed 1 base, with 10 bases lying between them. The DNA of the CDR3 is TGTGCCTGGAAGGCGGCTCTCCAAGAGACCCAGTACTTC. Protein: CAWKAALQETQYF.

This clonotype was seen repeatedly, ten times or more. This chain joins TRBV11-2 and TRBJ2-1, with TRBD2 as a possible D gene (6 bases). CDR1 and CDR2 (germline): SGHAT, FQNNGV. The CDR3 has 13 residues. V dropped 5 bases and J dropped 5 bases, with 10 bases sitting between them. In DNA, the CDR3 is TGTGCCAGCAGCCGGACTACCGACAATGAGCAGTTCTTC. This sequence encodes CASSRTTDNEQFF.

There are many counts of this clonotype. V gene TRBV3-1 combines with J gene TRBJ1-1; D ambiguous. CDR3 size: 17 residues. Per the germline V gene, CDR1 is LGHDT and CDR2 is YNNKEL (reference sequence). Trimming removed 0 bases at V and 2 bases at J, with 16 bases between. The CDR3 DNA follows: TGTGCCAGCAGCCAAGATCTCACTTTTACCTCCAACACTGAAGCTTTCTTT. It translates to CASSQDLTFTSNTEAFF.

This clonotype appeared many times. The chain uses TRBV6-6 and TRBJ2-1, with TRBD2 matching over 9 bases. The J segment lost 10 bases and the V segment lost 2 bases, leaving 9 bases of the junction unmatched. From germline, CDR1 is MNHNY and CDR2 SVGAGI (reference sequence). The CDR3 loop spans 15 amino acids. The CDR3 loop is CASSYAGGASKEQFF. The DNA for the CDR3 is TGTGCCAGCAGTTACGCGGGGGGGGCTAGTAAGGAGCAGTTCTTC.